Listed here is a single T cell receptor beta chain. Antigen: not known. This entry belongs to a study of cytomegalovirus exposure and HLA in healthy donors. Study conclusions and caveats: Later, an analysis found that TCR clusters from the first cohort tended to co-occur in the approximately 130 validation repertoires. Most TCR sequences were uncommon, yet certain public TCRs appeared in many donors.

Generated by immunoSEQ multiplex PCR, the TCRdb table keeps only in-frame clones and is missing some. This sample yields 110,000 or so clones, of which approximately 90% are seen a single time; less than 4.5% belongs to the top ten. The CDR3 has 14 residues. In germline, CDR1 is SSHAT, CDR2 FNYEAQ (reference sequence). The trim removed 5 bases at V and 2 bases at J, leaving 5 bases unmatched. The V call is TRBV7-7, the J call TRBJ2-7; 8 nucleotides agree with TRBD1. Sequencing input: PBMCs. The source is a man younger than 30 in good health and CMV-seropositive. The CDR3 loop reads CASSGTGQAYEQYF. CDR3 bases: TGTGCCAGCAGCGGAACGGGACAGGCCTACGAGCAGTACTTC.